The 12 T cell receptor beta chains given below trace back to one sample, sequenced in a study of blood T cell repertoires in COVID-19. Using immunoSEQ multiplex PCR, the repertoire was profiled, and TCRdb retains in-frame clones only, with some absent. The data contain about 100,000 clones, 60% to 85% of them singletons. Sequenced: peripheral blood. These receptors all stem from a woman of 80 years or more with active or convalescent COVID-19.

The rearrangement uses TRBV19 and TRBJ2-2; D is unresolved. Germline V gives CDR1 LNHDA, CDR2 SQIVND (reference sequence). The length of the CDR3 is 12 residues. The V end was cut by 7 bases, the J end by 5 bases, with 8 bases between. CDR3 sequence (DNA): TGTGCCAGTAAAGCCCCAACCGGGGAGCTGTTTTTT. This codes for CASKAPTGELFF.

This chain links TRBV5-1 with TRBJ2-2; 7 bases are a match to TRBD2. The V and J ends lost 3 bases and 7 bases, in that order; junction bases with no gene match: 21. The germline V gene has CDR1 SGHRS and CDR2 YFSETQ. There are 19 residues in the CDR3. The CDR3 DNA is TGCGCCAGCAGCTCCAGATCCGGGACTAATAGTTACGAGGGCGGGGAGCTGTTTTTT. Translating gives CASSSRSGTNSYEGGELFF.

DNA of the CDR3: TGCGCCAGCAGCCAAGGACTAGCGGCGGTCGAGCAGTACTTC. It is translated as CASSQGLAAVEQYF. The chain couples TRBV4-3 to TRBJ2-7; 9 bases are a match to TRBD2. The CDR3 length is 14 residues. The V segment lost 1 base and the J segment 6 bases; nucleotides outside the gene matches: 4. From germline, CDR1 is LGHNA and CDR2 YSLEER.

V gene TRBV18 combines with J gene TRBJ2-7, with TRBD1 matching over 8 bases. Per germline, CDR1 KGHSH and CDR2 LQKENI. V was clipped by 4 bases and J by 2 bases; unmatched bases: 10. This CDR3 is 16 amino acids long. The CDR3 DNA is TGTGCCAGCTCACAAAACGGACAGGGCGCCACCTACGAGCAGTACTTC. This gives the protein CASSQNGQGATYEQYF.

In its sample, this clone was seen once. The germline gene is not matched at one end of the junction; a read error may be the cause. The rearrangement uses TRBV7-2 and TRBJ1-5; D is ambiguous. This CDR3 spans 12 amino acids. CDR1 is SGHTA, CDR2 FQGNSA, per germline. CDR3 in DNA: TGTGCCAGCACCTTACACGGTCAGCCCCAGCATTTT. It codes for CASTLHGQPQHF.

To note about this clone: One end of the junction is discordant with germline, which a read error may explain. This chain uses TRBV5-1 with TRBJ2-1; the D gene is possibly TRBD2 (6 bases). The CDR3 has 15 residues. Germline assignment: CDR1 SGHRS and CDR2 YFSETQ. The CDR3: CASRDSPLFYNEQFF. DNA of the CDR3: TGTGCCAGCAGGGACTCGCCCCTTTTCTACAATGAGCAGTTCTTC.

The rearrangement joins TRBV28 to TRBJ2-7, with D uncertain. V dropped 6 bases and J dropped 2 bases, with 17 bases sitting between them. Germline V gene lookup returns CDR1 MDHEN and CDR2 SYDVKM. CDR3 length: 15 amino acids. The CDR3, as DNA: TGTGCCAGCAGAATGTTGACGACTCCCCCCTACGAGCAGTACTTC. Amino acids: CASRMLTTPPYEQYF.

V is TRBV28 and J is TRBJ2-7; D is perhaps TRBD2 (6 bases). The V end was cut by 3 bases, the J end by 4 bases, with 10 bases between. CDR1 is MDHEN, CDR2 SYDVKM, per germline. The CDR3 has 13 residues. The CDR3 region has the DNA TGTGCCAGCAGTTTGTGGGGGGTATACGAGCAGTACTTC. This gives the protein CASSLWGVYEQYF.

The V call is TRBV5-5, the J call TRBJ1-1; D possibly corresponds to TRBD1 (6 bases). Trimming pared 1 base from V and 1 base from J, leaving 8 bases between. CDR1 is SGHKS and CDR2 is YYEKEE in the germline V gene (reference sequence). CDR3 length: 14 amino acids. CDR3 sequence: CASSLLQGNTEAFF. CDR3 bases: TGTGCCAGCAGCTTGCTACAGGGGAACACTGAAGCTTTCTTT. Full variable domain (rest looked up from reference TRBV5-5 and TRBJ1-1): DAGVTQSPTHLIKTRGQQVTLRCSPISGHKSVSWYQQVLGQGPQFIFQYYEKEERGRGNFPDRFSARQFPNYSSELNVNALLLGDSALYLCASSLLQGNTEAFFGQGTRLTVV.

J is TRBJ2-3 and V is TRBV7-6; 7 positions match TRBD1. The V and J ends lost 1 base and 8 bases, in that order; junction bases with no gene match: 3. The V gene's germline CDR1 is SGHVS and CDR2 FNYEAQ. CDR3 length equals 13 residues. The CDR3 here is CASSLETGATQYF. CDR3 bases: TGTGCCAGCAGCTTAGAAACAGGGGCTACGCAGTATTTT.

This chain uses TRBV3-1 (or the pseudogene TRBV3-2) with TRBJ2-2; 10 nucleotides align to TRBD2. Germline CDR1 reads LGHDT; CDR2 reads YNNKEL (reference sequence). The CDR3 is made up of 15 amino acids. V lost 3 bases, J lost 7 bases, and 5 bases stayed unmatched. The CDR3 spells CASSHPSGSGGELFF. The DNA of the CDR3 is TGTGCCAGCAGCCACCCTAGCGGGAGTGGCGGGGAGCTGTTTTTT.

The chain links TRBV28 to TRBJ2-7; 11 nucleotides align to TRBD2. The CDR3 spans 17 residues. After removal of 0 bases from V and 1 base from J, the junction contained 5 bases not matched to a gene. CDR1 and CDR2 (germline): MDHEN, SYDVKM. The chain's CDR3 is CASSLWVAGGISYEQYF. CDR3 nucleotide sequence: TGTGCCAGCAGTTTATGGGTAGCGGGAGGGATTTCCTACGAGCAGTACTTC.